The rows below give T cell receptor beta chains drawn from one sample of a study of radiation and T cells in renal cell carcinoma. Assay: immunoSEQ multiplex PCR; the TCRdb copy retains only in-frame clones and omits some. The sample carries over 60,000 clones, approximately 87% recorded once. The specimen comprised blood, sampled from a patient whose treatment included radiotherapy and nephrectomy. These receptors were taken from an older woman with renal cell carcinoma. Both conserved end residues are part of each CDR3. Fields, in order: V gene, CDR3 protein.

TRBV7-2 CASSSGTTGELFF
TRBV6-5 CASRAGYNTGELFF
TRBV19 CASSTMGRSLLGYNEQFF
TRBV4-1 CASSQESASGGALGDTQYF
TRBV4-2 CASSQARGGYGYTF
TRBV6-1 CASSASGGVTWGGYTF
TRBV7-2 CASNSRGFSTDTQYF
TRBV6-6 CASSKTGSSYEQYF
TRBV5-1 CASSQDRGSWETQYF
TRBV14 CASSQLHGPTRDTEAFF
TRBV5-1 CTSRDGRGNEKLFF
TRBV10-1 CASSVERNTEAFF
TRBV6-4 CASSDSVGLGYTF
TRBV5-1 CASSPTGTGWAEAFF
TRBV18 CASSLQSSGANVLTF
TRBV19 CASSFRDRVDQPQHF